One and the same sample provided the 11 T cell receptor beta chains below, sequenced in a study of T cells in Graves' hyperthyroidism and ophthalmopathy. Using RNA transcripts as the source, TCR beta CDR3 regions were amplified. The primer set for the first-round RT-PCR of the TCR CDR3 was HTBI. MiXCR, applied by TCRdb to the multiplex PCR reads, yields one record per CDR3 protein. The data hold around 690,000 distinct CDR3 sequences, with around 16% observed a single time. The sample comprised blood. These TCRs come from a man aged 45-65 years with Graves' hyperthyroidism.

There are many counts of this clonotype. The junction departs from the called germline gene at one end, perhaps through a read error. This chain connects TRBV2 to TRBJ2-2; 8 nucleotides align to TRBD2. Germline V gene sequence: CDR1 SNHLY, CDR2 FYNNEI. The CDR3 is made up of 14 amino acids. CDR3 sequence reads: CASSGLALSGELFF. In DNA form, the CDR3 reads TGTGCCAGTAGTGGACTAGCATTATCCGGGGAGCTGTTTTTT.

This clonotype was detected a few times. The genes are TRBV7-9 and TRBJ2-7; TRBD2 matches at 11 bases. V was pared by 5 bases and J by 2 bases, with 8 bases of the junction left unmatched. Germline values: CDR1 SEHNR, CDR2 FQNEAQ (reference sequence). The CDR3 extends over 16 amino acids. CDR3 amino acids: CASSAPTSGETYEQYF. In DNA form, the CDR3 reads TGTGCCAGCAGCGCCCCGACTAGCGGGGAAACCTACGAGCAGTACTTC.

The table lists this clonotype with many counts. V gene TRBV7-2 combines with J gene TRBJ1-6; D gene ambiguous. The germline V and J ends were trimmed by 4 bases and 6 bases, with 13 bases remaining between them. The CDR3 spans 15 residues. Germline values: CDR1 SGHTA, CDR2 FQGNSA. CDR3 residues: CASSSPRRGNSPLHF. CDR3 nucleotides: TGTGCCAGCAGCTCCCCTAGACGGGGTAATTCACCCCTCCACTTT.

This clonotype occurred many times. The rearrangement joins TRBV20-1 to TRBJ2-4; possible D gene TRBD2, 6 bases. The V gene's germline CDR1 is DFQATT and CDR2 SNEGSKA (reference sequence). The CDR3 contains 13 residues. Trimming left V 0 bases short and J 7 bases short, with 10 bases between. The CDR3 here is CSARDPGRNIQYF. The CDR3 DNA reads as TGCAGTGCTAGAGATCCAGGGAGGAACATTCAGTACTTC.

This clonotype was seen repeatedly, ten times or more. The chain has TRBV28 and TRBJ2-1; 7 bases align to TRBD2. V trimming: 6 bases; J trimming: 0 bases; junction bases outside the gene matches: 8. CDR3 length: 16 amino acids. Germline V gene lookup returns CDR1 MDHEN and CDR2 SYDVKM. The CDR3 DNA sequence: TGTGCCAGCAGCTTAACGGGCGGGAGCTCCTACAATGAGCAGTTCTTC. Its protein product is CASSLTGGSSYNEQFF.

This clonotype came up a few times. This rearrangement joins TRBV7-9 to TRBJ2-1; D is undetermined. This CDR3 has 11 amino acids. Germline assignment: CDR1 SEHNR and CDR2 FQNEAQ (reference sequence). V dropped 0 bases and J dropped 9 bases, with 3 bases sitting between them. The CDR3 sequence is CASSLATEQFF. As DNA, the CDR3 is TGTGCCAGCAGCTTAGCTACTGAGCAGTTCTTC.

The chain recombines TRBV9 with TRBJ2-4, with TRBD1 matching over 7 bases. V trimming: 4 bases; J trimming: 9 bases; junction bases outside the gene matches: 7. The CDR3 is made up of 13 amino acids. The germline gives CDR1 SGDLS, CDR2 YYNGEE. The CDR3 DNA follows: TGTGCCAGCAGCTCCGGGACAGTTGGCATTCAGTACTTC. Translating it yields CASSSGTVGIQYF.

This clonotype occurred many times. The gene calls are TRBV18 and TRBJ2-5; 10 nucleotides agree with TRBD2. V gave up 3 bases and J gave up 5 bases; unmatched junction bases: 12. Per germline, CDR1 KGHSH and CDR2 LQKENI. The length of the CDR3 is 17 residues. The CDR3 reads CASSPQTSGIAGETQYF. The CDR3 DNA reads as TGTGCCAGCTCACCCCAAACTAGCGGGATCGCCGGGGAGACCCAGTACTTC.

This clonotype was observed a few times. The gene calls are TRBV18 and TRBJ2-1, with 7 positions matching TRBD1. The CDR3 has 15 amino acids. The germline gives CDR1 KGHSH, CDR2 LQKENI. With V trimmed by 3 bases and J by 2 bases, 4 bases remained unmatched. CDR3 bases: TGTGCCAGCTCACCTCGACAGGGTACCTACAATGAGCAGTTCTTC. Protein sequence: CASSPRQGTYNEQFF.

Comments on this clonotype: At one of its ends the junction is not consistent with the germline gene, which may arise from a read error. This chain uses TRBV28 with TRBJ2-7; TRBD2 aligns across 8 bases. The germline gives CDR1 MDHEN, CDR2 SYDVKM. The CDR3 runs to 14 residues. CDR3 region: CASGLPSGWEEQYF. Here the CDR3 DNA reads TGTGCCAGCGGTTTGCCTAGCGGGTGGGAAGAGCAGTACTTC.

The chain combines TRBV5-6 with TRBJ2-1; 7 bases are a match to TRBD1. With V trimmed by 0 bases and J by 0 bases, 3 bases remained unmatched. Germline V CDR1 and CDR2: SGHDT, YYEEEE. This CDR3 comprises 16 residues. This chain's CDR3 is CASSLGGTDSYNEQFF. The CDR3 nucleotides read TGTGCCAGCAGCTTGGGAGGGACAGACTCCTACAATGAGCAGTTCTTC.